This passage covers 17 T cell receptor beta chains from one sample sequenced in a study of blood T cells in healthy people across ages. Alongside a J-beta primer mix, a sample-barcoded 5' primer served in a second PCR lasting 7 to 11 cycles. TCRdb re-called the 5' RACE reads with MiXCR, one entry per CDR3 protein. The table shows around 1,500,000 distinct CDR3 sequences, with 42% occurring only once. Sequenced input: blood. The receptors originated from a woman between 18 and 30 years old in good health.

The V gene is TRBV18, the J gene TRBJ1-2, with D possibly being TRBD1 (6 bases). Germline-derived CDR1 and CDR2 are KGHSH and LQKENI. The CDR3 is made up of 14 amino acids. Trimming cost V 6 bases and J 4 bases, with 15 bases left between them. Here the CDR3 reads CASSGEGGLYGYTF. CDR3 DNA sequence: TGTGCCAGCTCCGGAGAAGGGGGTCTCTATGGCTACACCTTC.

The gene calls are TRBV18 and TRBJ2-1, with D possibly TRBD2 on 6 matching bases. This CDR3 is 14 amino acids long. Germline loops: CDR1 KGHSH, CDR2 LQKENI. Trimming took off 6 bases at V and 4 bases at J, with 13 bases between the two ends. The CDR3 DNA is TGTGCCAGCTCTCCAGACGGACTATACAATGAGCAGTTCTTC. Translated: CASSPDGLYNEQFF.

The genes are TRBV3-1 and TRBJ1-1; tentative D call: TRBD1 (6 bases). The CDR3 sequence is 12 residues long. V was pared by 9 bases and J by 4 bases, with 12 bases between. Germline CDR1 and CDR2: LGHDT and YNNKEL (reference sequence). CDR3 amino acids: CASQTGFTEAFF. CDR3 in DNA: TGTGCCAGTCAAACAGGGTTCACTGAAGCTTTCTTT.

This chain joins TRBV5-1 and TRBJ2-3, with D unresolved. Germline CDR1 reads SGHRS; CDR2 reads YFSETQ. This CDR3 has 17 amino acids. V gave up 1 base and J gave up 4 bases, with 19 bases separating them. This chain's CDR3 is CASSLKPVVGRSDTQYF. The CDR3 nucleotides are TGCGCCAGCAGCTTGAAACCAGTAGTCGGCAGGTCAGATACGCAGTATTTT.

J is TRBJ2-7 and V is TRBV29-1; the D is unclear. Trimming shortened V by 1 base and J by 1 base, and 8 bases separated the two germline ends. This CDR3 comprises 13 residues. Germline V gene data show CDR1 as SQVTM and CDR2 as ANQGSEA. CDR3: CSVEVSRSYEQYF. CDR3 coding DNA: TGCAGCGTTGAAGTGTCGAGATCCTACGAGCAGTACTTC.

This rearrangement joins TRBV6-5 to TRBJ2-2; D gene ambiguous. The germline V gene encodes CDR1 MNHEY and CDR2 SVGAGI. Trimming shortened V by 4 bases and J by 3 bases, and 12 bases separated the two germline ends. The CDR3 length is 15 residues. The CDR3 region is CASSFFSADTGELFF. CDR3 sequence (DNA): TGTGCCAGCAGTTTTTTCTCCGCGGACACCGGGGAGCTGTTTTTT.

V is TRBV6-2 or TRBV6-3 and J is TRBJ1-1; D is uncertain. Trimming took 0 bases from V and 8 from J, leaving 10 bases between them. The germline CDR1 and CDR2 sequences are MNHEY and SVGEGT. The CDR3 covers 13 residues. The CDR3 region is CASSYSAQHEAFF. The CDR3 DNA is TGTGCCAGCAGTTACTCCGCGCAGCACGAAGCTTTCTTT.

This clonotype was recorded a few times. The chain is built from TRBV6-1 and TRBJ2-7; D is perhaps TRBD2 (6 bases). Trimming left V 2 bases short and J 12 bases short, with 20 bases between. CDR3 length: 14 amino acids. CDR1 MNHNS and CDR2 SASEGT come from the germline V gene. CDR3 sequence reads: CASSELKGRGTVYF. The CDR3, as DNA: TGTGCCAGCAGTGAACTCAAAGGGCGGGGAACGGTGTACTTC.

The table lists this clonotype with a few counts. This sequence joins TRBV7-2 and TRBJ2-3, with 9 bases matching TRBD2. V was pared by 5 bases and J by 5 bases, with 17 bases of the junction left unmatched. The germline V gene encodes CDR1 SGHTA and CDR2 FQGNSA. The CDR3 covers 18 residues. The CDR3 is CASSPKGREGLNGDTQYF. Here the CDR3 DNA reads TGTGCCAGCAGCCCGAAGGGGCGGGAGGGTTTGAACGGAGATACGCAGTATTTT. The variable domain in full, with the rest retrieved from reference TRBV7-2 and TRBJ2-3, is GAGVSQSPSNKVTEKGKDVELRCDPISGHTALYWYRQSLGQGLEFLIYFQGNSAPDKSGLPSDRFSAERTGGSVSTLTIQRTQQEDSAVYLCASSPKGREGLNGDTQYFGPGTRLTVL.

This clonotype showed up just a few times. This chain joins TRBV29-1 and TRBJ1-6; 8 nucleotides match TRBD1. The junction had 5 bases not matched to a gene; V was cut back by 6 bases and J by 7 bases. This CDR3 has 13 residues. From germline, CDR1 is SQVTM and CDR2 ANQGSEA. The CDR3 reads CSVRDRSNSPLHF. CDR3 in DNA: TGCAGCGTCCGGGACAGGTCCAATTCACCCCTCCACTTT.

V and J are TRBV13 and TRBJ1-2; unclear D gene. The V and J ends lost 5 bases and 8 bases respectively, with 15 bases between them. The CDR3 sequence is 13 residues long. Germline loops: CDR1 PRHDT, CDR2 FYEKMQ (reference sequence). The CDR3 DNA follows: TGTGCCAGCAGCGCAAGTTACGTACGGGGCTACACCTTC. This encodes CASSASYVRGYTF. The full variable domain, rest sourced from reference TRBV13 and TRBJ1-2, is AAGVIQSPRHLIKEKRETATLKCYPIPRHDTVYWYQQGPGQDPQFLISFYEKMQSDKGSIPDRFSAQQFSDYHSELNMSSLELGDSALYFCASSASYVRGYTFGSGTRLTVV.

The genes are TRBV5-1 and TRBJ2-5; TRBD2 agrees at 8 bases. Germline V gene sequence: CDR1 SGHRS, CDR2 YFSETQ. Unmatched junction bases numbered 15, after V lost 3 bases and J lost 11 bases. The CDR3 consists of 15 residues. The CDR3 DNA reads as TGCGCCAGCAGCTATACTAGCGGCAAATACAATGAGCAGTACTTC. Protein: CASSYTSGKYNEQYF. Full variable domain (remainder filled in from reference TRBV5-1 and TRBJ2-5): KAGVTQTPRYLIKTRGQQVTLSCSPISGHRSVSWYQQTPGQGLQFLFEYFSETQRNKGNFPGRFSGRQFSNSRSEMNVSTLELGDSALYLCASSYTSGKYNEQYFGPGTRLLVL.

The V call is TRBV12-3 or TRBV12-4, the J call TRBJ2-1, with a possible D match to TRBD1 (6 bases). The CDR3 sequence is 14 residues long. Deletions cut 6 bases from V and 5 bases from J, with 14 bases between. CDR3 sequence reads: CASSPIQGDNEQFF. CDR3 nucleotide sequence: TGTGCCAGCAGCCCGATACAGGGTGACAATGAGCAGTTCTTC.

The chain combines TRBV29-1 with TRBJ2-7, with TRBD1 as a possible D gene (5 bases). The germline V gene has CDR1 SQVTM and CDR2 ANQGSEA. There are 13 residues in the CDR3. Trimming took off 6 bases at V and 7 bases at J, with 19 bases between the two ends. CDR3 nucleotide sequence: TGCAGCGTCCTCGCCGACAGAAACAATGAGCAGTACTTC. It specifies CSVLADRNNEQYF.

CDR3 bases: TGCAGTGCTAGACTAGCGGGAAGGTCAGATACGCAGTATTTT. Residues: CSARLAGRSDTQYF. V gene TRBV20-1 combines with J gene TRBJ2-3; TRBD2 matches at 9 bases. V lost 2 bases and J lost 4; bases outside the gene matches: 4. CDR1 DFQATT and CDR2 SNEGSKA come from the germline V gene (reference sequence). There are 14 residues in the CDR3.

A remark on this clonotype: A much larger clone sits a single nucleotide away, making a read error possible. DNA of the CDR3: TGTGCCAGCAGCCAAGGTGTGGCGGGGGTGTACAATGAGCAGTTCTTC. Its translation: CASSQGVAGVYNEQFF. The gene calls are TRBV3-1 and TRBJ2-1; 7 positions match TRBD2. The ends lost 1 base at V and 4 bases at J; junction bases unmatched: 7. CDR1 LGHDT and CDR2 YNNKEL come from the germline V gene (reference sequence). The CDR3 contains 16 residues.

In this sample, this clonotype turned up a few times. The chain employs TRBV10-3 and TRBJ2-1; maybe TRBD1 (6 bases). Deletions cut 7 bases from V and 8 bases from J, with 12 bases between. This CDR3 is built from 12 residues. The germline V gene has CDR1 ENHRY and CDR2 SYGVKD. The DNA of the CDR3 is TGTGCCATCAAACAGGGCTATGATGAGCAGTTCTTC. This codes for CAIKQGYDEQFF.